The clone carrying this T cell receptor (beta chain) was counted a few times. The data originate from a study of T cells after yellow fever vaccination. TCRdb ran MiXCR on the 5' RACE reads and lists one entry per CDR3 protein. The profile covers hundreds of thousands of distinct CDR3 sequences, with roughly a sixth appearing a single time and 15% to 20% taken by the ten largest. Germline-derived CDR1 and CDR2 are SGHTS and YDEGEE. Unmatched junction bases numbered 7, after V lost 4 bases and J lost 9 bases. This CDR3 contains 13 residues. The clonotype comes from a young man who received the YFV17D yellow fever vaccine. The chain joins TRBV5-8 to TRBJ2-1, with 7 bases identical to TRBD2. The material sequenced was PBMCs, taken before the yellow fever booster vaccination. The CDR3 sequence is CASSVGGGFEQFF. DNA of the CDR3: TGTGCCAGCAGCGTGGGGGGAGGGTTTGAGCAGTTCTTC. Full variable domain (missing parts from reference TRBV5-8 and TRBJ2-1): EAGVTQSPTHLIKTRGQQATLRCSPISGHTSVYWYQQALGLGLQFLLWYDEGEERNRGNFPPRFSGRQFPNYSSELNVNALELEDSALYLCASSVGGGFEQFFGPGTRLTVL.